The following is a TCR beta chain sequence with its context. The antigen is unknown. Time point given: patch test 2, 6 weeks after DPC sensitization. The treatment was: therapeutic diphenylcyclopropenone sensitization with weekly scalp DPC. The sample comes from a study of human T cells and chemical hapten exposure. General study results and limits: Sensitizing with DPC caused no change in TCRs above 1 in 1000 frequency.

For the library, individual cDNA molecules each received unique molecular identifiers. A single record per CDR3 protein comes from TCRdb applying MiXCR to the RACE reads. Among 27,000 or so distinct CDR3 sequences, 8% to 9.5% were seen once, and the ten largest hold roughly 7%. Germline CDR1 is SQVTM and CDR2 is ANQGSEA. Trimming shortened V by 6 bases and J by 6 bases, and 12 bases separated the two germline ends. The length of the CDR3 is 11 residues. The sequencing used whole blood, collected in connection with sensitization to the hapten diphenylcyclopropenone (DPC). The chain couples TRBV29-1 to TRBJ2-7; TRBD1 is a possible D gene (6 bases). The TCR comes from a young man with alopecia areata. Some clones in this sample may be carry-over from other donors' samples. The CDR3 protein is CSVEQGPEQYF. CDR3 nucleotides: TGCAGCGTCGAACAGGGTCCCGAGCAGTACTTC.